This TCR beta chain was found in a study of blood T cell repertoires in COVID-19. Study in general: Samples of COVID-19 (acute and convalescent) were obtained from the United States, Italy and Spain. PBMCs, B-cell-depleted T cells, or T cells provided the cDNA or gDNA that made up the material.

The germline CDR1 and CDR2 sequences are SNHLY and FYNNEI. After removal of 11 bases from V and 3 bases from J, the junction contained 7 bases not matched to a gene. This CDR3 contains 13 residues. This clone has only one observation. Profiling relied on immunoSEQ multiplex PCR, and the TCRdb table lists in-frame clones only, not all of them. Here the sample spans 30,000 to 40,000 clones, roughly 84% being singletons. What was sequenced was peripheral blood. This chain links TRBV2 with TRBJ1-5; 7 bases fit TRBD1. The TCR comes from a man in his sixties with active COVID-19. CDR3 bases: TGTGCCCCTACAGGGGTAGACAATCAGCCCCAGCATTTT. Translated: CAPTGVDNQPQHF.